A selection of T cell receptor beta chains follows, all from one sample in a study of OX40 agonist ivuxolimab in advanced cancers. Clones were sequenced by immunoSEQ multiplex PCR, and TCRdb holds only the in-frame ones, with some missing. The table has about 43,000 clones, about 93% seen once. Sequenced material: CD4+ or CD8+ T cells sorted from blood, taken in a trial of the OX40 agonist ivuxolimab. These receptors came from an adult with an advanced solid tumor such as melanoma, head and neck, liver or kidney cancer. Each CDR3 is given with its conserved first and last residue. Fields, in order: J gene, V gene, D gene, CDR3 protein, CDR3 DNA. A D gene is named only where the DNA matches it firmly.

TRBJ2-7,TRBV7-8,-,CASSLVPGEQYF,TGTGCCAGCAGCTTAGTCCCCGGCGAGCAGTACTTC
TRBJ2-1,TRBV7-2,TRBD2,CASSLFGGGDGNEQFF,TGTGCCAGCAGCTTATTTGGGGGGGGAGACGGGAATGAGCAGTTCTTC
TRBJ1-6,TRBV9,TRBD1,CASSAGQSNSPLHF,TGTGCCAGCAGCGCGGGACAGTCTAATTCACCCCTCCACTTT
TRBJ2-1,TRBV7-9,-,CASSLVPTPTSYNEQFF,TGTGCCAGCAGCTTAGTCCCGACTCCGACTTCCTACAATGAGCAGTTCTTC
TRBJ1-2,TRBV13,TRBD1,CASSSSGTGSLGYTF,TGTGCCAGCAGCTCGTCCGGGACAGGGAGCCTTGGCTACACCTTC
TRBJ2-1,TRBV29-1,-,CSVEDSYNEQFF,TGCAGCGTTGAAGACAGCTACAATGAGCAGTTCTTC
TRBJ2-7,TRBV7-2,-,CASSSTGTSTYEQYF,TGTGCCAGCAGCTCCACCGGGACATCCACCTACGAGCAGTACTTC
TRBJ2-3,TRBV5-6,-,CASSKDPRPDTQYF,TGTGCCAGCAGTAAAGACCCTAGACCAGATACGCAGTATTTT
TRBJ2-7,TRBV11-3,-,CASSLDPERHRHEQYF,TGTGCCAGCAGCTTAGACCCGGAGCGTCACCGGCACGAGCAGTACTTC
TRBJ2-2,TRBV30,-,CAFGLGELFF,TGTGCGTTCGGACTCGGGGAGCTGTTTTTT
TRBJ2-5,TRBV4-2,-,CASSQSRPQETQYF,TGTGCCAGCAGCCAAAGTAGGCCCCAAGAGACCCAGTACTTC
TRBJ2-1,TRBV7-8,TRBD1,CASSLAGTDYNEQFF,TGTGCCAGCAGCTTAGCCGGGACAGACTACAATGAGCAGTTCTTC
TRBJ1-5,TRBV6-1,TRBD1,CASSEPTGGNQPQHF,TGTGCCAGCAGTGAACCGACAGGGGGCAATCAGCCCCAGCATTTT
TRBJ1-1,TRBV29-1,-,CSVEDTGENTEAFF,TGCAGCGTTGAAGATACCGGCGAGAACACTGAAGCTTTCTTT
TRBJ2-7,TRBV13,TRBD2,CASSLTRTSGSYEQYF,TGTGCCAGCAGCTTAACTCGAACTAGCGGGAGCTACGAGCAGTACTTC
TRBJ2-1,TRBV7-6,-,CASSPGGPFNEQFF,TGTGCCAGCAGCCCCGGAGGGCCCTTTAATGAGCAGTTCTTC